The 12 T cell receptor beta chains below all came from one sample that was sequenced in a study of T cell responses to AZD1222 COVID-19 vaccine. Profiled with immunoSEQ multiplex PCR; TCRdb holds only in-frame clones, not every one. This table has some 200,000 clones, approximately 93% appearing once. The source material was peripheral blood, sampled 28 days after the second AZD1222 dose. These receptors came from an adult who received the AZD1222 COVID-19 vaccine.

As for this clone: The sample has other DNA sequences that encode this CDR3 too. The chain recombines TRBV30 with TRBJ1-5; 9 bases line up with TRBD1. The CDR3 has 13 residues. Looked up from germline, CDR1 is GTSNPN and CDR2 is SVGIG (reference sequence). J lost 7 bases, V lost 3 bases, and 4 bases had no gene match. The CDR3 nucleotides read TGTGCCTGGAGCCGACAGGGGGGCCAGCCCCAGCATTTT. This gives the protein CAWSRQGGQPQHF.

The chain employs TRBV18 and TRBJ1-2, with D possibly being TRBD1 (6 bases). CDR1 is KGHSH, CDR2 LQKENI, per germline. The length of the CDR3 is 14 residues. Trimming shortened V by 6 bases and J by 8 bases, and 19 bases separated the two germline ends. The CDR3 bases are TGTGCCAGCTCCAAGGACAGCTCCTTACGGGGCTACACCTTC. Its protein product is CASSKDSSLRGYTF.

V is TRBV24-1 and J is TRBJ2-2, with D possibly being TRBD1 (6 bases). CDR1 and CDR2 (germline): KGHDR, SFDVKD. CDR3 length: 16 amino acids. V gave up 6 bases and J gave up 1 base, with 14 bases separating them. The CDR3 sequence: CATSLTGTMNTGELFF. The CDR3 nucleotides read TGTGCCACCAGTTTGACCGGGACAATGAACACCGGGGAGCTGTTTTTT.

The chain uses TRBV4-1 and TRBJ1-5, with D perhaps matching TRBD1 (6 bases). CDR1 is MGHRA and CDR2 is YSYEKL in the germline V gene. There are 17 residues in the CDR3. V lost 4 bases, J lost 0 bases, and 16 bases lay in between. The DNA for the CDR3 is TGCGCCAGCAGCCTAGTTGACCCAGGGGATAGCAATCAGCCCCAGCATTTT. Translated: CASSLVDPGDSNQPQHF.

The chain has TRBV28 and TRBJ1-1; 9 nucleotides match TRBD1. The CDR3 has 15 residues. The germline V gene has CDR1 MDHEN and CDR2 SYDVKM. Losses at the gene ends were 6 bases for V and 5 bases for J; bases not matched to a gene: 10. The CDR3 region is CASRDLRQGVTEAFF. The CDR3 coding sequence is TGTGCCAGCAGGGACCTTCGACAGGGGGTAACTGAAGCTTTCTTT.

The sample holds one count of this clone. The chain employs TRBV5-1 and TRBJ1-1, with 10 bases matching TRBD1. The germline CDR1 and CDR2 sequences are SGHRS and YFSETQ. This CDR3 is built from 14 residues. V lost 3 bases to trimming and J lost 4 bases; unmatched junction nucleotides: 3. CDR3 amino acids: CASSSGTGVTEAFF. Here the CDR3 DNA reads TGCGCCAGCAGCTCGGGGACAGGGGTCACTGAAGCTTTCTTT.

The J gene is TRBJ2-7, the V gene TRBV4-1; unclear D gene. Trimming cost V 2 bases and J 1 base, with 12 bases left between them. Germline CDR1 reads MGHRA; CDR2 reads YSYEKL. The CDR3 has 15 amino acids. The CDR3 sequence is CASSQLLQVSYEQYF. In DNA form, the CDR3 reads TGCGCCAGCAGCCAACTGCTCCAGGTTTCCTACGAGCAGTACTTC.

CDR3 sequence (DNA): TGTGCCAGCAGCCGCCCGGGATCCTCCTACGAGCAGTACTTC. Its protein is CASSRPGSSYEQYF. This chain uses TRBV11-2 with TRBJ2-7; maybe TRBD2 (5 bases). Germline CDR1 and CDR2: SGHAT and FQNNGV. The CDR3 spans 14 residues. Trimming took 5 bases from V and 0 from J, leaving 11 bases between them.

This sequence joins TRBV28 and TRBJ2-1; unclear D gene. From germline, CDR1 is MDHEN and CDR2 SYDVKM. V was clipped by 7 bases and J by 11 bases, with 21 bases between them. The CDR3 extends over 14 amino acids. CDR3 region: CASTLNLQTVQQFF. CDR3 nucleotides: TGTGCCAGCACCCTCAACTTGCAGACGGTGCAGCAGTTCTTC. Using reference TRBV28 and TRBJ2-1 for the parts outside the CDR3, the full variable domain is DVKVTQSSRYLVKRTGEKVFLECVQDMDHENMFWYRQDPGLGLRLIYFSYDVKMKEKGDIPEGYSVSREKKERFSLILESASTNQTSMYLCASTLNLQTVQQFFGPGTRLTVL.

The J gene is TRBJ1-4, the V gene TRBV10-1; D gene unclear. Germline-derived CDR1 and CDR2 are WNHNN and SYGVQD (reference sequence). This CDR3 is 12 amino acids long. V shed 8 bases and J shed 0 bases, with 4 bases lying between them. Here the CDR3 reads CASGTTNEKLFF. As DNA, the CDR3 is TGCGCCAGCGGGACAACTAATGAAAAACTGTTTTTT.

V gene TRBV20-1 combines with J gene TRBJ2-2; no reliable D call. Trimming left V 6 bases short and J 3 bases short, with 5 bases between. The V gene's germline CDR1 is DFQATT and CDR2 SNEGSKA (reference sequence). CDR3 size: 11 residues. The chain's CDR3 is CSAEYTGELFF. The CDR3 DNA follows: TGCAGTGCGGAGTACACCGGGGAGCTGTTTTTT.

The chain employs TRBV30 and TRBJ2-1; 7 nucleotides agree with TRBD2. Looked up from germline, CDR1 is GTSNPN and CDR2 is SVGIG (reference sequence). After removal of 5 bases from V and 9 bases from J, the junction contained 7 bases not matched to a gene. The CDR3 extends over 12 amino acids. This CDR3 reads CAWGRTGGEQFF. As DNA, the CDR3 is TGTGCCTGGGGCCGCACGGGAGGTGAGCAGTTCTTC.